This T cell receptor (beta chain) was identified during a study of PD-1 blockade in classical Hodgkin lymphoma. Study in general: It was nivolumab at 3 mg/kg, given intravenously every 2 weeks, that patients received.

Remarks on this clone: Its antigen is undetermined.

Losses at the gene ends were 4 bases for V and 7 bases for J; bases not matched to a gene: 5. The CDR3 sequence is 14 residues long. Germline V gene data show CDR1 as SGHRS and CDR2 as YFSETQ. Study outcomes and limitations: Baseline TCR diversity was reportedly lower in newly diagnosed patients than in healthy donors. It was reported as lower still in relapsed/refractory patients.

Only in-frame clones appear in the TCRdb table, and some are missing; sequencing was by immunoSEQ multiplex PCR. The sample consists of some 41,000 clones, roughly 86% of them appearing once. Autologous stem cell transplantation was followed by relapse in every patient, and brentuximab vedotin exposure varied. This chain uses TRBV5-1 with TRBJ1-4; 9 bases line up with TRBD1. This clonotype was sampled from a human donor with classical Hodgkin lymphoma. The source was peripheral blood mononuclear cells (PBMCs), collected before the second cycle of nivolumab. CDR3 protein: CASSGGQGGEKLFF. CDR3 DNA: TGCGCCAGCAGCGGGGGACAGGGTGGTGAAAAACTGTTTTTT.